Below are 21 T cell receptor beta chains sequenced from a single sample in a study of T-cell reconstitution after alpha-beta-depleted transplantation in children. Unique molecular identifiers were incorporated into the prepared TCRbeta library. MiXCR, run by TCRdb on the PCR reads, gives a single entry per CDR3 protein. The profile shows around 130,000 distinct CDR3 sequences, roughly 9% of them singletons. The source was PBMCs, mostly from graft donor cells, collected 180 days after TCRalphabeta/CD19-depleted stem cell transplant. The receptors stem from a girl under three years old who had a stem cell transplant for combined immunodeficiency, so the T cells may come from the graft donor.

The chain uses TRBV5-1 and TRBJ2-7; D is possibly TRBD2 (7 bases). The CDR3 consists of 15 residues. The V end was cut by 4 bases, the J end by 5 bases, with 19 bases between. Looked up from germline, CDR1 is SGHRS and CDR2 is YFSETQ. This chain's CDR3 is CASSLPLGGRDEQYF. DNA for the CDR3: TGCGCCAGCAGCCTACCTTTAGGGGGGAGGGACGAGCAGTACTTC.

This chain connects TRBV7-2 to TRBJ2-7; D uncertain. The CDR3 length is 14 residues. V lost 5 bases to trimming and J lost 2 bases, with 13 bases between them. Germline V CDR1 and CDR2: SGHTA, FQGNSA. CDR3 sequence reads: CASSPTRGPYEQYF. In DNA form, the CDR3 reads TGTGCCAGCAGCCCCACGCGTGGGCCCTACGAGCAGTACTTC.

This clonotype was recorded a few times. This rearrangement joins TRBV7-2 to TRBJ2-3, with 7 bases lining up with TRBD1. The CDR3 sequence is 17 residues long. The V and J ends lost 5 bases and 1 base, in that order; junction bases with no gene match: 12. Germline CDR1 reads SGHTA; CDR2 reads FQGNSA. The CDR3 loop reads CASSVTGIHWGTDTQYF. The CDR3 DNA reads as TGTGCCAGCAGCGTGACAGGGATTCACTGGGGCACAGATACGCAGTATTTT.

There are a few counts of this clonotype. The gene calls are TRBV12-3 or TRBV12-4 and TRBJ2-1; 7 positions agree with TRBD1. Trimming cost V 2 bases and J 0 bases; bases outside gene matches: 7. This CDR3 has 17 amino acids. CDR3 sequence (DNA): TGTGCCAGCAGTTTATACGGTGGGACAGCCTCCTACAATGAGCAGTTCTTC. It yields the protein CASSLYGGTASYNEQFF.

The chain joins TRBV10-3 to TRBJ2-7; no reliable D call. Germline CDR1 and CDR2: ENHRY and SYGVKD. This CDR3 is 12 amino acids long. Between the trimmed V and J ends, which lost 0 bases and 9 bases, there was a span of 9 bases. CDR3 bases: TGTGCCATCAGTGAGTCGGCGATCGGGCAGTACTTC. It translates to CAISESAIGQYF.

The chain links TRBV24-1 to TRBJ2-5, with D perhaps matching TRBD2 (5 bases). The CDR3 loop spans 18 amino acids. From germline, CDR1 is KGHDR and CDR2 SFDVKD. Trimming shortened V by 2 bases and J by 5 bases, and 23 bases separated the two germline ends. The CDR3 loop reads CATSDWPGTKGDAETQYF. In DNA form, the CDR3 reads TGTGCCACCAGTGATTGGCCCGGTACGAAGGGAGATGCGGAGACCCAGTACTTC.

This clonotype was seen only a few times. The J gene is TRBJ2-7, the V gene TRBV25-1; 7 bases align to TRBD2. The CDR3 consists of 16 residues. Germline V lookup: CDR1 MGHDK, CDR2 SYGVNS. V lost 0 bases to trimming and J lost 0 bases; unmatched junction nucleotides: 5. As DNA, the CDR3 is TGTGCCAGCAGTGAATATGGGGGGGTTAGCTCCTACGAGCAGTACTTC. It specifies CASSEYGGVSSYEQYF.

This clonotype came up a few times. The chain carries TRBV20-1 and TRBJ2-1, with TRBD2 identical over 14 bases. Germline V lookup: CDR1 DFQATT, CDR2 SNEGSKA (reference sequence). J was trimmed by 5 bases and V by 3 bases; bases with no gene match: 3. The CDR3 loop spans 15 amino acids. Written as DNA, the CDR3 is TGCAGTGCTAGGGGGGGACTAGCGGGGGACAATGAGCAGTTCTTC. Translated: CSARGGLAGDNEQFF.

The gene calls are TRBV20-1 and TRBJ1-2, with D tentatively TRBD1 (5 bases). Germline CDR1 DFQATT, CDR2 SNEGSKA (reference sequence). V shed 3 bases and J shed 4 bases, with 12 bases lying between them. The CDR3 is 13 residues long. Here the CDR3 DNA reads TGCAGTGCTAGCAGTGGGGGGACCTATGGCTACACCTTC. This encodes CSASSGGTYGYTF.

As to this clonotype: The junction does not match germline at one end; this may be a read error. This chain links TRBV10-3 with TRBJ2-1, with TRBD2 matching 10 bases. In germline, CDR1 is ENHRY, CDR2 SYGVKD. This CDR3 is built from 19 residues. CDR3 in amino acids: CAFSLSIGWASGSSDEQFF. CDR3 coding DNA: TGTGCCTTCAGTTTAAGCATAGGGTGGGCTAGCGGGAGCAGCGATGAGCAGTTCTTC.

This clonotype was observed a few times. This chain joins TRBV20-1 and TRBJ2-2, with D perhaps TRBD1 (6 bases). There are 14 residues in the CDR3. CDR1 is DFQATT and CDR2 is SNEGSKA in the germline V gene (reference sequence). The V end lost 4 bases, the J end lost 3 bases, and 12 bases lay between the germline ends. The CDR3 here is CSATTGFDTGELFF. In DNA, the CDR3 is TGCAGTGCTACCACAGGGTTCGACACCGGGGAGCTGTTTTTT.

This clonotype was seen a few times. This sequence joins TRBV5-1 and TRBJ2-5, with unresolved D. Germline loops: CDR1 SGHRS, CDR2 YFSETQ. V was trimmed by 3 bases and J by 4 bases, leaving 19 bases between them. The CDR3 has 16 residues. CDR3 sequence: CASSWVAQTLRETQYF. CDR3 bases: TGCGCCAGCAGCTGGGTAGCCCAAACCCTTAGAGAGACCCAGTACTTC.

In DNA, the CDR3 is TGCAGCGTTGAAAGCGGAGCCACCTACGAGCAGTACTTC. Amino acid sequence: CSVESGATYEQYF. This rearrangement joins TRBV29-1 to TRBJ2-7; a weak D match, TRBD2 (5 bases). Trimming left V 2 bases short and J 2 bases short, with 10 bases between. CDR1 and CDR2 (germline): SQVTM, ANQGSEA. CDR3 length: 13 residues.

This clonotype was seen a handful of times. The J gene is TRBJ2-5, the V gene TRBV5-1; D possibly matches TRBD1 or TRBD2 (5 bases each). CDR3 length: 15 amino acids. CDR1 and CDR2 from the germline V gene are SGHRS and YFSETQ. Deletions cut 5 bases from V and 4 bases from J, with 18 bases between. The CDR3 reads CASSRERGARETQYF. The CDR3 DNA reads TGCGCCAGCAGTAGGGAGAGAGGGGCTCGAGAGACCCAGTACTTC.

This clonotype was counted between two and nine times. V is TRBV12-3 or TRBV12-4 and J is TRBJ1-2; D is uncertain. Between the trimmed V and J ends, which lost 10 bases and 5 bases, there was a span of 11 bases. The length of the CDR3 is 11 residues. CDR3 residues: CATLSEYGYTF. In DNA form, the CDR3 reads TGTGCCACCCTCAGCGAATATGGCTACACCTTC.

This clonotype was counted ten times or more. In DNA form, the CDR3 reads TGTGCCAGCAGTTTATCTCTCGGTTGGGTGGGGCAGTTCTTC. Amino acid sequence: CASSLSLGWVGQFF. V and J are TRBV12-3 or TRBV12-4 and TRBJ2-1; D not certain. The ends were cut back, 2 bases at V and 12 bases at J, with 17 bases in the middle. CDR3 size: 14 residues.

In this sample, this clonotype turned up a few times. The chain uses TRBV20-1 and TRBJ1-3; D is uncertain. From germline, CDR1 is DFQATT and CDR2 SNEGSKA (reference sequence). V shed 2 bases and J shed 8 bases, with 7 bases lying between them. CDR3 length: 11 residues. The CDR3 bases are TGCAGTGCTAGAACCGTGGACACCATATATTTT. Translating gives CSARTVDTIYF.

This clonotype was seen only a few times. The rearrangement links TRBV20-1 to TRBJ2-1; D unresolved. CDR3 length: 13 residues. The V end lost 6 bases, the J end lost 7 bases, and 16 bases lay between the germline ends. Germline lookup yields CDR1 DFQATT and CDR2 SNEGSKA (reference sequence). The CDR3 sequence is CSAPAELGNEQFF. The CDR3 nucleotides read TGCAGTGCCCCAGCAGAGCTAGGAAATGAGCAGTTCTTC.

J is TRBJ1-2 and V is TRBV24-1, with 10 positions matching TRBD1. Germline values: CDR1 KGHDR, CDR2 SFDVKD. Losses at the gene ends were 4 bases for V and 7 bases for J; bases not matched to a gene: 5. This CDR3 spans 14 amino acids. The CDR3 loop reads CATSEGQGLFGYTF. CDR3 nucleotides: TGTGCCACCAGTGAGGGACAGGGGTTATTTGGCTACACCTTC.

This clonotype was observed at least ten times. The chain has TRBV27 and TRBJ1-1; D gene uncertain. The ends were cut back, 8 bases at V and 1 base at J, with 14 bases in the middle. The V gene's germline CDR1 is MNHEY and CDR2 SMNVEV (reference sequence). The CDR3 length is 14 residues. Here the CDR3 DNA reads TGTGCCAGCCGACTAGCTGCCCAGAACACTGAAGCTTTCTTT. Protein: CASRLAAQNTEAFF.

This clonotype was detected once. The chain joins TRBV20-1 to TRBJ2-3; D unresolved. This CDR3 comprises 15 residues. Germline CDR1 DFQATT, CDR2 SNEGSKA (reference sequence). V lost 1 base, J lost 5 bases, and 16 bases lay in between. As DNA, the CDR3 is TGCAGTGCTAGAGTAAGCAGTGGGTATGAAGATACGCAGTATTTT. Translating gives CSARVSSGYEDTQYF.